A selection of T cell receptor beta chains follows, all from one sample in a study of vaccination and CD4 T cells after COVID-19. TCRdb analysed the PCR reads with MiXCR anew, one entry per CDR3 protein. This sample has 15,000 to 20,000 distinct CDR3 sequences, with just over 60% found just once. Material: CD4+ T cells from blood, obtained after SARS-CoV-2 vaccination. These receptors came from a human donor who had recovered from COVID-19. Each CDR3 is given with its conserved first and last residue. D genes are given only for firm matches. The listing skips clone size in some rows; elsewhere it reads once, few, many or a size class.

abundance: NA; v_gene: TRBV5-1; j_gene: TRBJ2-2; d_gene: TRBD2; len: 14; CDR3nt: TGCGCCAGCAGTCTAGCGGGGGCCACCGGGGAGCTGTTTTTT; CDR3aa: CASSLAGATGELFF
abundance: NA; v_gene: TRBV20-1; j_gene: TRBJ2-1; d_gene: TRBD2; len: 15; CDR3nt: TGCAGTGCTAGTGGATCCCTAGCGGGAGAGGTTGAGCAGTTCTTC; CDR3aa: CSASGSLAGEVEQFF
abundance: NA; v_gene: TRBV20-1; j_gene: TRBJ2-1; d_gene: NA; len: 15; CDR3nt: TGCAGTGCTAGCCCGGGGGCCAGCTCCTACAATGAGCAGTTCTTC; CDR3aa: CSASPGASSYNEQFF
abundance: NA; v_gene: TRBV5-1; j_gene: TRBJ2-2; d_gene: NA; len: 16; CDR3nt: TGCGCCAGCAGCCACCGCGCATCAGAAAACACCGGGGAGCTGTTTTTT; CDR3aa: CASSHRASENTGELFF
abundance: NA; v_gene: TRBV4-1; j_gene: TRBJ1-1; d_gene: NA; len: 17; CDR3nt: TGCGCCAGCAGCCAAGCCATTATCAGGGTAGGGGGCACTGAAGCTTTCTTT; CDR3aa: CASSQAIIRVGGTEAFF
abundance: few; v_gene: TRBV20-1; j_gene: TRBJ1-5; d_gene: NA; len: 13; CDR3nt: TGCAGTGCTAGAGCGACTACTAATCAGCCCCAGCATTTT; CDR3aa: CSARATTNQPQHF
abundance: NA; v_gene: TRBV28; j_gene: TRBJ1-1; d_gene: TRBD1; len: 17; CDR3nt: TGTGCCAGCAGTTTCCGCGAGTCCAGGGGGCGCACGAGGAAGGCTTTCTTT; CDR3aa: CASSFRESRGRTRKAFF
abundance: NA; v_gene: TRBV7-9; j_gene: TRBJ1-4; d_gene: NA; len: 14; CDR3nt: TGTGCCAGCAGCCCTGATGGGGGCCGCGAAAAACTGTTTTTT; CDR3aa: CASSPDGGREKLFF
abundance: few; v_gene: TRBV5-1; j_gene: TRBJ1-6; d_gene: NA; len: 14; CDR3nt: TGCGCCAGCAGCGGAGCGGGACATCTTTCACCCCTCCACTTT; CDR3aa: CASSGAGHLSPLHF
abundance: NA; v_gene: TRBV7-9; j_gene: TRBJ2-4; d_gene: TRBD1; len: 16; CDR3nt: TGTGCCAGCAGCCCGACAGGGTTTGAAGCCAAAAACATTCAGTACTTC; CDR3aa: CASSPTGFEAKNIQYF
abundance: NA; v_gene: TRBV6-2/TRBV6-3; j_gene: TRBJ2-5; d_gene: TRBD2; len: 16; CDR3nt: TGTGCCAGCAGTTGGGGACTAGCGGGAGGGCAAGAGACCCAGTACTTC; CDR3aa: CASSWGLAGGQETQYF
abundance: NA; v_gene: TRBV10-3; j_gene: TRBJ2-1; d_gene: NA; len: 13; CDR3nt: TGTGCCATCAGGGACTTATCCTACAATGAGCAGTTCTTC; CDR3aa: CAIRDLSYNEQFF
abundance: NA; v_gene: TRBV6-1; j_gene: TRBJ1-2; d_gene: NA; len: 14; CDR3nt: TGTGCCAGCAGCTTCGGGGGTAATTCATATGGCTACACCTTC; CDR3aa: CASSFGGNSYGYTF
abundance: few; v_gene: TRBV20-1; j_gene: TRBJ2-4; d_gene: NA; len: 16; CDR3nt: TGCAGTACCTCCCTGTCGGGCCTCACCCGTCGAAACATTCAGTACTTC; CDR3aa: CSTSLSGLTRRNIQYF
abundance: NA; v_gene: TRBV5-4; j_gene: TRBJ1-2; d_gene: NA; len: 15; CDR3nt: TGTGCCAGCACCCTAGGAGGGACGATCAACTATGGCTACACCTTC; CDR3aa: CASTLGGTINYGYTF
abundance: NA; v_gene: TRBV6-2/TRBV6-3; j_gene: TRBJ2-7; d_gene: NA; len: 12; CDR3nt: TGTGCCAGCAGTTACTCGAGGGGAATCCGGGGCTTC; CDR3aa: CASSYSRGIRGF
abundance: few; v_gene: TRBV19; j_gene: TRBJ2-3; d_gene: NA; len: 12; CDR3nt: TGTGCCAGTAGTAAGTACACAGATACGCAGTATTTT; CDR3aa: CASSKYTDTQYF
abundance: NA; v_gene: TRBV21-1; j_gene: TRBJ2-7; d_gene: NA; len: 17; CDR3nt: TGTGCCAGCAGCAAAGGGGATTCGCTTGGAGGGGATAACGAGCAGTACTTC; CDR3aa: CASSKGDSLGGDNEQYF
abundance: NA; v_gene: TRBV7-2; j_gene: TRBJ1-3; d_gene: NA; len: 14; CDR3nt: TGTGCCAGCAGCTTAATGTTCTCTGGAAACACCATATATTTT; CDR3aa: CASSLMFSGNTIYF
abundance: NA; v_gene: TRBV7-9; j_gene: TRBJ1-3; d_gene: NA; len: 15; CDR3nt: TGTGCCAGCAGCTCCGCGGCCATTTCTGGAAACACCATATATTTT; CDR3aa: CASSSAAISGNTIYF
abundance: NA; v_gene: TRBV4-3; j_gene: TRBJ1-5; d_gene: NA; len: 16; CDR3nt: TGCGCCAGCAGCCAAGAGGTAGTTCGTGGCAATCAGCCCCAGCATTTT; CDR3aa: CASSQEVVRGNQPQHF
abundance: NA; v_gene: TRBV10-2; j_gene: TRBJ2-1; d_gene: TRBD2; len: 14; CDR3nt: TGCGCCAGCAGACCTAGCGGGGAAAACAATGAGCAGTTCTTC; CDR3aa: CASRPSGENNEQFF
abundance: NA; v_gene: TRBV6-2/TRBV6-3; j_gene: TRBJ1-1; d_gene: TRBD1; len: 12; CDR3nt: TGTGCCAGTACACAGGGGTACCCTGAAGCTTTCTTT; CDR3aa: CASTQGYPEAFF
abundance: NA; v_gene: TRBV24-1; j_gene: TRBJ1-2; d_gene: NA; len: 15; CDR3nt: TGTGCCACCAGTGGACCGACAGGTTCTAACTATGGCTACACCTTC; CDR3aa: CATSGPTGSNYGYTF
abundance: few; v_gene: TRBV20-1; j_gene: TRBJ2-3; d_gene: NA; len: 12; CDR3nt: TGCAGTGGGCTCGCGAGCACAGATACGCAGTATTTT; CDR3aa: CSGLASTDTQYF
abundance: NA; v_gene: TRBV7-2; j_gene: TRBJ1-2; d_gene: NA; len: 15; CDR3nt: TGTGCCAGCAGCTTACGTCAGGGGAGCGACTATGGCTACACCTTC; CDR3aa: CASSLRQGSDYGYTF
abundance: NA; v_gene: TRBV5-4; j_gene: TRBJ2-3; d_gene: TRBD2; len: 17; CDR3nt: TGTGCCAGCAGCTCTGGACTAGCGGGAGTACGCGCAGATACGCAGTATTTT; CDR3aa: CASSSGLAGVRADTQYF
abundance: once; v_gene: TRBV18; j_gene: TRBJ2-2; d_gene: TRBD2; len: 16; CDR3nt: TGTGCCAGCTCACCGTTAGCGGGAGCGAACACCGGGGAGCTGTTTTTT; CDR3aa: CASSPLAGANTGELFF
abundance: few; v_gene: TRBV28; j_gene: TRBJ1-3; d_gene: NA; len: 13; CDR3nt: TGTGCCACCGACTGGGGGGCTGGAAACACCATATATTTT; CDR3aa: CATDWGAGNTIYF